One and the same sample provided the 11 T cell receptor beta chains below, sequenced in a study of cytomegalovirus exposure and HLA in healthy donors. PCR employed 60 Vbeta and 13 Jbeta primers. The method was immunoSEQ multiplex PCR; TCRdb's version includes in-frame clones alone and lacks a portion of them. The table has a few hundred thousand clones, about 86% seen once. Source material: PBMCs. These receptors all stem from an older woman in good health and CMV-seropositive.

J is TRBJ1-2 and V is TRBV11-2, with TRBD1 as a possible D gene (6 bases). The CDR3 covers 16 residues. Germline V gene data show CDR1 as SGHAT and CDR2 as FQNNGV. Trimming shortened V by 5 bases and J by 5 bases, and 21 bases separated the two germline ends. The CDR3 DNA follows: TGTGCCAGCAGCGAAGGTTTGGGAGGGGGGGTGTATGGCTACACCTTC. It is translated as CASSEGLGGGVYGYTF.

The rearrangement joins TRBV5-4 to TRBJ2-7, with D possibly TRBD1 on 5 matching bases. Germline values: CDR1 SGHNT, CDR2 YYREEE (reference sequence). V was clipped by 2 bases and J by 1 base, with 10 bases between them. This CDR3 has 14 amino acids. The DNA for the CDR3 is TGTGCCAGCAGCTTTAAGGGGATTTCCTACGAGCAGTACTTC. Translating gives CASSFKGISYEQYF.

This chain links TRBV2 with TRBJ2-5, with D perhaps TRBD2 (5 bases). The CDR3 totals 12 residues. V lost 8 bases, J lost 9 bases, and 16 bases lay in between. Germline assignment: CDR1 SNHLY and CDR2 FYNNEI. In nucleotides, the CDR3 is TGTGCCAGCGAGATAGGGATGGAGGCCCAGTACTTC. Protein sequence: CASEIGMEAQYF.

The J gene is TRBJ1-3, the V gene TRBV4-1; no clear D gene. CDR3 length equals 15 residues. Trimming pared 4 bases from V and 0 bases from J, leaving 10 bases between. The germline CDR1 and CDR2 sequences are MGHRA and YSYEKL. CDR3 sequence (DNA): TGCGCCAGCAGCCCCGGAGGCTTCTCTGGAAACACCATATATTTT. Amino acids: CASSPGGFSGNTIYF.

The rearrangement uses TRBV4-1 and TRBJ2-7, with 9 bases that match TRBD1. The CDR3 has 15 amino acids. V was pared by 3 bases and J by 3 bases, with 6 bases of the junction left unmatched. Germline CDR1 and CDR2: MGHRA and YSYEKL. The CDR3 is CASSQGDREFYEQYF. CDR3 nucleotides: TGCGCCAGCAGCCAGGGGGACAGGGAGTTCTACGAGCAGTACTTC.

The rearrangement links TRBV7-9 to TRBJ2-3; 9 bases are shared with TRBD2. This CDR3 region has 16 residues. The trim removed 5 bases at V and 0 bases at J, leaving 6 bases unmatched. Per the germline V gene, CDR1 is SEHNR and CDR2 is FQNEAQ (reference sequence). Here the CDR3 reads CASSTPGTSSTDTQYF. CDR3 sequence (DNA): TGTGCCAGCAGCACCCCCGGGACTAGCAGCACAGATACGCAGTATTTT.

This rearrangement joins TRBV5-6 to TRBJ2-7; 10 positions match TRBD2. V lost 4 bases, J lost 4 bases, and 5 bases stayed unmatched. The CDR3 runs 14 residues. Germline loops: CDR1 SGHDT, CDR2 YYEEEE. This CDR3 is CASSPVAGGYEQYF. The DNA for the CDR3 is TGTGCCAGCAGCCCAGTAGCGGGAGGATACGAGCAGTACTTC.

DNA for the CDR3: TGTGCCAGTAGTATAGATCTCGGGGACTACAATGAGCAGTTCTTC. It codes for CASSIDLGDYNEQFF. This chain uses TRBV19 with TRBJ2-1; a weak D match, TRBD2 (5 bases). V was clipped by 0 bases and J by 3 bases, with 9 bases between them. This CDR3 comprises 15 residues. CDR1 and CDR2 from the germline V gene are LNHDA and SQIVND (reference sequence).

V is TRBV6-1 and J is TRBJ2-2, with a weak D call TRBD2 (5 bases). Germline assignment: CDR1 MNHNS and CDR2 SASEGT. The CDR3 length is 15 residues. Trimming stripped 2 bases from V and 6 bases from J, with 13 bases between. Here the CDR3 DNA reads TGTGCCAGCAGTGAATTCCCGCGGGCAGCCGGGGAGCTGTTTTTT. Protein sequence: CASSEFPRAAGELFF.

The chain uses TRBV21-1 and TRBJ2-6; no check of the table's D call, TRBD1, against the DNA was made. TRBV21-1 is assigned pseudogene status. This CDR3 has 14 amino acids. CDR3 sequence reads: CASSNNSGANVLTF. Written as DNA, the CDR3 is TGTGCCAGCAGCAACAACTCTGGGGCCAACGTCCTGACTTTC.

The genes are TRBV20-1 and TRBJ2-7; D remains ambiguous. Germline loops: CDR1 DFQATT, CDR2 SNEGSKA (reference sequence). V lost 5 bases, J lost 2 bases, and 7 bases lay in between. The CDR3 consists of 11 residues. CDR3 amino acids: CSAPGAYEQYF. The CDR3 coding sequence is TGCAGTGCTCCTGGAGCCTACGAGCAGTACTTC.